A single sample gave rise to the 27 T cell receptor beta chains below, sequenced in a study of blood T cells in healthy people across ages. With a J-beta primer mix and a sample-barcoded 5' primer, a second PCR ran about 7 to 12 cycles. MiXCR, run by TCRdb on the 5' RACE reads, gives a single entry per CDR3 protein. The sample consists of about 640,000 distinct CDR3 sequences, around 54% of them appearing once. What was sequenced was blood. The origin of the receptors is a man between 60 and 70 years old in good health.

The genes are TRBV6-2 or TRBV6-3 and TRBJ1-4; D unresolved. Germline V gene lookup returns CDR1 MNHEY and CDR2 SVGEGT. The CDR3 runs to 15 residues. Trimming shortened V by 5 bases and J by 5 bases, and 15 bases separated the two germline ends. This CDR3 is CASSPGRPRNEKLFF. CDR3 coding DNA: TGTGCCAGCAGTCCCGGACGCCCGAGGAATGAAAAACTGTTTTTT.

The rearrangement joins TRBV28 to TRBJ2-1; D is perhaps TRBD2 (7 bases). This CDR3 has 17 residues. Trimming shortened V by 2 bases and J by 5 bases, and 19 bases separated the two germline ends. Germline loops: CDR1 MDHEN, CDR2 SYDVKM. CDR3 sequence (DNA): TGTGCCAGCAGTTTAGGGCCGGGGAGGGGGGAAGACAATGAGCAGTTCTTC. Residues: CASSLGPGRGEDNEQFF.

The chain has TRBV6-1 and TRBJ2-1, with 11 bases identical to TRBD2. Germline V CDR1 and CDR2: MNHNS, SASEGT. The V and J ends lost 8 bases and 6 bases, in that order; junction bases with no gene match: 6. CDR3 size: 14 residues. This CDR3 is CASLSGGAFNEQFF. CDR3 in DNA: TGTGCCAGCCTTAGCGGGGGGGCCTTCAATGAGCAGTTCTTC.

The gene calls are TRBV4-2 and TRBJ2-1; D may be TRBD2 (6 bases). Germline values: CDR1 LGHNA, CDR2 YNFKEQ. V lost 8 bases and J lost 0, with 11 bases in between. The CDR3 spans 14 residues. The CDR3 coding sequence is TGTGCCAGCTCCGGGGGTATCTCCTACAATGAGCAGTTCTTC. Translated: CASSGGISYNEQFF.

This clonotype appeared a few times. The CDR3 sequence: CASRKGGGSDTQYF. CDR3 bases: TGTGCCAGCAGGAAAGGGGGGGGCTCAGATACGCAGTATTTT. J is TRBJ2-3 and V is TRBV6-5, with D perhaps TRBD2 (7 bases). Germline assignment: CDR1 MNHEY and CDR2 SVGAGI. The CDR3 sequence is 14 residues long. V lost 6 bases, J lost 4 bases, and 14 bases lay in between.

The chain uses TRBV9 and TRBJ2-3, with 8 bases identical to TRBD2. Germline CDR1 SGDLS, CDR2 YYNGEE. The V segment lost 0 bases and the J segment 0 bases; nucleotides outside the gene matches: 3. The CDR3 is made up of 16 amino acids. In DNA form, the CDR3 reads TGTGCCAGCAGCGTAGCCGGACTAGCCAGCACAGATACGCAGTATTTT. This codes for CASSVAGLASTDTQYF.

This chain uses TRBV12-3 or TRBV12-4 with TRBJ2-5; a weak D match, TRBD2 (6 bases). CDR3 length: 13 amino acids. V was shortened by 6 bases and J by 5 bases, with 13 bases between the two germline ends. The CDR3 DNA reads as TGTGCCAGCAGAGAGGCGGGACGGGAGACCCAGTACTTC. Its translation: CASREAGRETQYF.

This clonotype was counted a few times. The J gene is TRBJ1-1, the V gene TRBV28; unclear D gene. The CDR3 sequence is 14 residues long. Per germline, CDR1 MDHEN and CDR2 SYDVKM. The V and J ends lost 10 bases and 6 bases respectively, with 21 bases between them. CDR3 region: CATTSVTPRAEAFF. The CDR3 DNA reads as TGTGCCACCACGAGCGTAACACCGAGGGCTGAAGCTTTCTTT.

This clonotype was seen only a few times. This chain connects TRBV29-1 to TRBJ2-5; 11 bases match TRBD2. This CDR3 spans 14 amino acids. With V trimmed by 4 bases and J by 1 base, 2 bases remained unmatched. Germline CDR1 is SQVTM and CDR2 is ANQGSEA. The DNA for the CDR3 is TGCAGCGTTGGCGGGACTAGCGGCCAAGAGACCCAGTACTTC. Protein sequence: CSVGGTSGQETQYF.

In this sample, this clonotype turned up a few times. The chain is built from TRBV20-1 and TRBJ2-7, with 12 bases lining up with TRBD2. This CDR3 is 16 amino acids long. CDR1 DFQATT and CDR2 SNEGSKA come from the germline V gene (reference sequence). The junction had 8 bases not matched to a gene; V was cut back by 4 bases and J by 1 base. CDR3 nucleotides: TGCAGTGCTATACCGTTTCTAGCGGGGGGGTCCTACGAGCAGTACTTC. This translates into CSAIPFLAGGSYEQYF.

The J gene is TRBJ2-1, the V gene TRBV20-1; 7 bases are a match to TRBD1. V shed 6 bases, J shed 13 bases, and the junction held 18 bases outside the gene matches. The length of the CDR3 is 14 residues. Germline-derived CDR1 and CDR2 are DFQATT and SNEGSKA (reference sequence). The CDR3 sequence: CSAVSQTGIETQFF. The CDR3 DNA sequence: TGCAGTGCCGTGTCGCAGACAGGGATTGAGACCCAGTTCTTC.

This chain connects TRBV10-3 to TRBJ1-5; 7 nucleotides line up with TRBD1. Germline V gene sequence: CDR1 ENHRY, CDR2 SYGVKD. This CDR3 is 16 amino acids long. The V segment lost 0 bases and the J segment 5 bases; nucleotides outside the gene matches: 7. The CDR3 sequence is CAISESRTGVDQPQHF. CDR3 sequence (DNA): TGTGCCATCAGTGAGTCTAGAACAGGGGTGGATCAGCCCCAGCATTTT.

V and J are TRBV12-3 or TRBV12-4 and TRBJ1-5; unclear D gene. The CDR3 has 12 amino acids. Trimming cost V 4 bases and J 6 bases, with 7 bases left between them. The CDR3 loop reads CASSSEPQPQHF. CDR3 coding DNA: TGTGCCAGCAGTTCGGAACCTCAGCCCCAGCATTTT.

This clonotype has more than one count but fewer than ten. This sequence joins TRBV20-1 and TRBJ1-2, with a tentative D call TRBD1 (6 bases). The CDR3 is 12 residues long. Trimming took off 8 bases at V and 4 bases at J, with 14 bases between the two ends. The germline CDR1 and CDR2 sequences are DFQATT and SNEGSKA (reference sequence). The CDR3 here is CSQRAGAYGYTF. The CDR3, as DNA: TGCAGTCAGAGGGCGGGGGCCTATGGCTACACCTTC.

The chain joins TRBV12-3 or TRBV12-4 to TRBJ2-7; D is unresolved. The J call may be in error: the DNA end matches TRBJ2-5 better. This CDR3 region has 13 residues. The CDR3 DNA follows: TGTGCCAGCAGTTTAATGGGTTTAGAGACCCAGTACTTC. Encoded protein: CASSLMGLETQYF.

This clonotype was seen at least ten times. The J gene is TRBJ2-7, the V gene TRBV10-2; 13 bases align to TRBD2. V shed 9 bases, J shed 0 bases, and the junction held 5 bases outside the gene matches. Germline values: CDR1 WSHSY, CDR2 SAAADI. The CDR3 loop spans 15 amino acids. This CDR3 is CASTSGGASSYEQYF. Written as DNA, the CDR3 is TGCGCCAGTACTAGCGGGGGGGCTAGCTCCTACGAGCAGTACTTC.

CDR3 protein: CSVLGTGAQRETQYF. CDR3 bases: TGCAGCGTACTAGGTACAGGGGCTCAGCGGGAGACCCAGTACTTC. The chain joins TRBV29-1 to TRBJ2-5, with 7 bases identical to TRBD1. With 6 bases clipped from V and 5 bases from J, the junction kept 15 bases outside the gene matches. The length of the CDR3 is 15 residues. Germline V gene lookup returns CDR1 SQVTM and CDR2 ANQGSEA.

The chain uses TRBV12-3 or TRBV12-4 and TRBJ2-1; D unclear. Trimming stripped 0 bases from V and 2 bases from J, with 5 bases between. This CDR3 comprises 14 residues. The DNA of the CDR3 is TGTGCCAGCAGTTTAGCGGTTACCTACAATGAGCAGTTCTTC. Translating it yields CASSLAVTYNEQFF.

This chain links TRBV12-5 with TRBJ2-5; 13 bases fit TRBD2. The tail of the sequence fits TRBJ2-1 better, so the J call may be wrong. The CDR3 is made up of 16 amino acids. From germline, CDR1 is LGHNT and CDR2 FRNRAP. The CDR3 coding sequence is TGTGCTAGTGGTTGGGGGACTAGCGGGACCCAAGAGACCCAGTTCTTC. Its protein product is CASGWGTSGTQETQFF.

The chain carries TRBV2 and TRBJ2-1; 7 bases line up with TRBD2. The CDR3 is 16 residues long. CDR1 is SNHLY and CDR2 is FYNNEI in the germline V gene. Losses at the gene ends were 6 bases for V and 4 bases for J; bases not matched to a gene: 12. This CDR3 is CASRGDRRAGYNEQFF. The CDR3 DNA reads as TGTGCCAGCAGAGGGGATCGACGAGCGGGGTACAATGAGCAGTTCTTC. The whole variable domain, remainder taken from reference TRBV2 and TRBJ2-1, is EPEVTQTPSHQVTQMGQEVILRCVPISNHLYFYWYRQILGQKVEFLVSFYNNEISEKSEIFDDQFSVERPDGSNFTLKIRSTKLEDSAMYFCASRGDRRAGYNEQFFGPGTRLTVL.

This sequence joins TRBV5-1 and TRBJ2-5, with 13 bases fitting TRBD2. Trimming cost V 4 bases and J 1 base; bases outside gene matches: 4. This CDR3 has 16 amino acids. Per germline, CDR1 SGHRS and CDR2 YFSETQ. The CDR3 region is CASSPGTSGTQETQYF. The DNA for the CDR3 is TGCGCCAGCAGCCCCGGGACTAGCGGGACCCAAGAGACCCAGTACTTC.

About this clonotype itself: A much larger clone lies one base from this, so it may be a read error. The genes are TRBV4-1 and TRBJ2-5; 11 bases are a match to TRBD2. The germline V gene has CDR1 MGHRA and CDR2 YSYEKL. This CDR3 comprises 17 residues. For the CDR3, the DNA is TGCGCCGGCAGCCAAGAGGATAGCGGGGGGGCAAGAGAGACCCAGTACTTC. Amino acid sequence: CAGSQEDSGGARETQYF.

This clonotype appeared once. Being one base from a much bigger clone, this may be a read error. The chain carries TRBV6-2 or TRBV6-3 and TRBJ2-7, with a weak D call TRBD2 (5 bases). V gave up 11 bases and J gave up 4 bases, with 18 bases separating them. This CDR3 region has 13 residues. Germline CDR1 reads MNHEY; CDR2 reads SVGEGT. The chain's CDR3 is CAGWTPLVYEQYF. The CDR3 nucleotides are TGTGCCGGCTGGACTCCGCTGGTATACGAGCAGTACTTC.

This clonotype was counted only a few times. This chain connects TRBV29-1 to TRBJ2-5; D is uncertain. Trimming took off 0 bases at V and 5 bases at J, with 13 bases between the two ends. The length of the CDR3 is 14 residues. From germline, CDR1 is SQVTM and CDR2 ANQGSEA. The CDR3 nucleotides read TGCAGCGTTGAAGACGACGGTTTCGGGGAGACCCAGTACTTC. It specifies CSVEDDGFGETQYF.

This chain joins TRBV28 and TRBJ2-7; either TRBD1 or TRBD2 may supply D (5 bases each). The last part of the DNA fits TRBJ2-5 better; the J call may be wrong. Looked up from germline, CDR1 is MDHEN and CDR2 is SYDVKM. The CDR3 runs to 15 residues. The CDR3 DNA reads TGTGCCAGCAGTCCTCGGATAGGGGTCGGGAAGACCCAGTACTTC. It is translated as CASSPRIGVGKTQYF.

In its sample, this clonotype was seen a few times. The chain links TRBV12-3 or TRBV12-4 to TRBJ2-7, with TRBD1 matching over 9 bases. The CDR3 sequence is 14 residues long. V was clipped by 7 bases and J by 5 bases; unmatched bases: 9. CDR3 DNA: TGTGCCAGCACCCACCGGGACAGGGTACACGAGCAGTACTTC. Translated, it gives CASTHRDRVHEQYF.

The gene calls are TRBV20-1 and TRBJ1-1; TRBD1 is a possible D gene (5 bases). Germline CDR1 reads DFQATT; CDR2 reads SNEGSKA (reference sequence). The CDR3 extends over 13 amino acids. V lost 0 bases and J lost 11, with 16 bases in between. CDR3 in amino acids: CSARELGDRAAFF. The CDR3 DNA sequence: TGCAGTGCTAGAGAGTTGGGGGATAGGGCGGCTTTCTTT.